The entry below describes one T cell receptor beta chain. An end of the junction does not agree with germline; a read error may underlie this. This CDR3 is also generated by other DNA sequences in the sample. These data are taken from a study of blood T cell repertoires in COVID-19. Study-level information: Researchers got acute and convalescent COVID-19 samples from the United States, Italy and Spain. PBMCs, B-cell-depleted T cells, or T cells were the source of the cDNA or gDNA that made up the material.

Some clones are missing from TCRdb's copy, which holds only in-frame ones; the method was immunoSEQ multiplex PCR. The sample includes roughly 240,000 clones, around 83% of them seen just once. Material: peripheral blood. The clonotype comes from a man in his forties who had recovered from COVID-19.

This chain's CDR3 is CAWSVLNSGELFF. Written as DNA, the CDR3 is TGTGCCTGGAGTGTACTGAACAGCGGGGAGCTGTTTTTT. This sequence joins TRBV30 and TRBJ2-2; D gene unclear. The CDR3 is 13 amino acids. The germline CDR1 and CDR2 sequences are GTSNPN and SVGIG (reference sequence).